Each of the 8 T cell receptor beta chains below was sequenced from the same sample in a study of identical twins. One entry per CDR3 protein, called by TCRdb with MiXCR from the 5' RACE reads. The data show 200,000 to 250,000 distinct CDR3 sequences, around 7.6% seen once. The same data also went into a second study, on yellow fever vaccine responses in identical twins.

The specimen was CD8+ T cells sorted from blood. The receptors shown here come from a woman aged 18 to 35 in good health.

A remark on this clonotype: One junction end does not reproduce the germline sequence, and a read error may be involved. This chain connects TRBV27 to TRBJ2-1; D gene unclear. Germline CDR1 MNHEY, CDR2 SMNVEV (reference sequence). CDR3 length: 17 amino acids. This CDR3 is CTSSLRAFPPPGNEQFF. CDR3 sequence (DNA): TGCACCAGCAGTTTACGGGCGTTCCCCCCACCGGGCAATGAGCAGTTCTTC.

V usage is TRBV20-1 and J usage is TRBJ2-1; D possibly uses TRBD1 or TRBD2 (6 bases each). Looked up from germline, CDR1 is DFQATT and CDR2 is SNEGSKA (reference sequence). This CDR3 has 14 amino acids. Trimming pared 5 bases from V and 9 bases from J, leaving 20 bases between. The CDR3 coding sequence is TGCAGTGCTGCGAACGGGGGCTGTGTGGGTGAGCAGTTCTTC. It codes for CSAANGGCVGEQFF.

There are a few counts of this clonotype. This sequence joins TRBV7-9 and TRBJ1-3; perhaps TRBD1 as D (5 bases). Germline assignment: CDR1 SEHNR and CDR2 FQNEAQ (reference sequence). Trimming pared 7 bases from V and 1 base from J, leaving 14 bases between. This CDR3 spans 15 amino acids. The CDR3 coding sequence is TGTGCCAGCACTGGGGATTGGACATCTGGAAACACCATATATTTT. Encoded protein: CASTGDWTSGNTIYF.

This clonotype was picked up a small number of times. V usage is TRBV3-1 and J usage is TRBJ2-5; no reliable D call. This CDR3 has 14 residues. CDR1 and CDR2 (germline): LGHDT, YNNKEL (reference sequence). Trimming shortened V by 0 bases and J by 3 bases, and 8 bases separated the two germline ends. In nucleotides, the CDR3 is TGTGCCAGCAGCCAAGAGGTGCTAGAAGAGACCCAGTACTTC. Its translation is CASSQEVLEETQYF.

In this sample, this clonotype turned up a few times. This sequence joins TRBV28 and TRBJ2-5; 7 bases are a match to TRBD2. Germline V gene lookup returns CDR1 MDHEN and CDR2 SYDVKM. The CDR3 has 14 amino acids. Trimming took 6 bases from V and 4 from J; bases not matched to a gene: 8. CDR3 protein: CASRPAGEVETQYF. For the CDR3, the DNA is TGTGCCAGCAGGCCTGCGGGAGAGGTAGAGACCCAGTACTTC.

The J gene is TRBJ1-2, the V gene TRBV20-1; a weak D match, TRBD1 (5 bases). The V and J ends lost 1 base and 2 bases respectively, with 11 bases between them. The CDR3 is made up of 14 amino acids. Germline CDR1 is DFQATT and CDR2 is SNEGSKA (reference sequence). CDR3 loop: CSARVTGDNYGYTF. In DNA, the CDR3 is TGCAGTGCTAGAGTCACCGGGGACAACTATGGCTACACCTTC.

In this sample, this clonotype turned up a few times. The V call is TRBV10-2, the J call TRBJ1-5; a weak D match, TRBD1 (6 bases). This CDR3 comprises 17 residues. Trimming removed 3 bases at V and 4 bases at J, with 19 bases between. Germline values: CDR1 WSHSY, CDR2 SAAADI. The CDR3 loop is CASSEIGETGENQPQHF. CDR3 DNA sequence: TGCGCCAGCAGTGAAATCGGCGAGACAGGCGAGAATCAGCCCCAGCATTTT.

V gene TRBV27 combines with J gene TRBJ1-2; D call uncertain. CDR1 and CDR2 from the germline V gene are MNHEY and SMNVEV (reference sequence). The V gene lost 5 bases and the J gene lost 11 bases, with 15 bases spanning the gap. The CDR3 has 12 residues. For the CDR3, the DNA is TGTGCCAGCAGTAACGACGGTCGCTTTTACACCTTC. Amino acids: CASSNDGRFYTF.